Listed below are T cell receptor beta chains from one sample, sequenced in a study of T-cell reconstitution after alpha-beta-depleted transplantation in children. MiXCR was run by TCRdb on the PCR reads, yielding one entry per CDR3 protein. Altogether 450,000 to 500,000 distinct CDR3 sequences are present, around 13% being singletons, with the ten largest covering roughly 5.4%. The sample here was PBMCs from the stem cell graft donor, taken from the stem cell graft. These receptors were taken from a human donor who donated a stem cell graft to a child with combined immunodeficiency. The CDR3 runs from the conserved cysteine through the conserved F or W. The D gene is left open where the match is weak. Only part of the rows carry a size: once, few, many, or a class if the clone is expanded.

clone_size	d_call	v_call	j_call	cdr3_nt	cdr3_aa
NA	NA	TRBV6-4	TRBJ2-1	TGTGCCAGCAGTCCTGAAAGTGACGGGGGAAATGAGCAGTTCTTC	CASSPESDGGNEQFF
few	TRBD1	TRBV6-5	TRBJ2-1	TGTGCCAGCAGTTACGCCACCGGGACAGCGTATGACAATGAGCAGTTCTTC	CASSYATGTAYDNEQFF
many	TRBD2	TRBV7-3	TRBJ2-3	TGTGCCAGCAGCGTAGCGGGTAGTGGGGGAACGTATTTT	CASSVAGSGGTYF
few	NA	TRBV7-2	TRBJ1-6	TGTGCCAGCAGCTTAAGGGAAGCAGGTCCCCTCCACTTT	CASSLREAGPLHF
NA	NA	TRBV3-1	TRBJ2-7	TGTGCCAGCAGCCAAGGGCCGCACACCTACGAGCAGTACTTC	CASSQGPHTYEQYF
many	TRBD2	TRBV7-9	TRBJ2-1	TGTGCCAGCAGCCCTACTGGGGGAGGGACGTACAATGAGCAGTTCTTC	CASSPTGGGTYNEQFF
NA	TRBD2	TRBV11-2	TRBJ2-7	TGTGCCAGCAGCCCCACGACTAGCGGAACTACCTTATCCTACGAGCAGTACTTC	CASSPTTSGTTLSYEQYF
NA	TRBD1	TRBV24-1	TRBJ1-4	TGTGCCACCAGTGACCGGGACAGCTTCTCCTCCGCCGAAAAACTGTTTTTT	CATSDRDSFSSAEKLFF
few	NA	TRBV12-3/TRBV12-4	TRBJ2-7	TGTGCCAGCACCCCCAGGGGTACGTACGAGCAGTACTTC	CASTPRGTYEQYF
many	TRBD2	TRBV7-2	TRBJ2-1	TGTGCCAGCAGCTTAGCGCGTCGCGGGGGGGTAAATGAGCAGTTCTTC	CASSLARRGGVNEQFF
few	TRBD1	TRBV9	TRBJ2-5	TGTGCCAGCAGCGGGGGGACAGGGACTGAGACCCAGTACTTC	CASSGGTGTETQYF
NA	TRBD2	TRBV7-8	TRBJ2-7	TGTGCCAGCAACCGTCTAGCGGGGGGGAAATACTCCTACGAGCAGTACTTC	CASNRLAGGKYSYEQYF
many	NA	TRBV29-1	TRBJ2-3	TGCAGCACTAAGACAGCTAGCACAGATACGCAGTATTTT	CSTKTASTDTQYF
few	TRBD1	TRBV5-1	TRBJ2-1	TGCGCCAGCACACCGGGACAGGGGGCCGATGAGCAGTTCTTC	CASTPGQGADEQFF
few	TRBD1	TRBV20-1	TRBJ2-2	TGCAGTGCTTCATTGACAGGGGACACCGGGGAGCTGTTTTTT	CSASLTGDTGELFF
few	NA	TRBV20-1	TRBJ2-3	TGCAGTGCTAGAGATCAAGGACAGCAAGACACAGATACGCAGTATTTT	CSARDQGQQDTDTQYF
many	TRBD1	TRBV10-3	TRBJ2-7	TGTGCCATCAGTGAGCCGACAGGGAGTAGGGACGAGCAGTACTTC	CAISEPTGSRDEQYF
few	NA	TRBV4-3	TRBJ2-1	TGCGCCAGCAGCCAAGGGCATAGCTCCTACAATGAGCAGTTCTTC	CASSQGHSSYNEQFF
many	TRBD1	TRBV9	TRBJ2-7	TGTGCCAGCAGCGGGACAGGAAACTACGAGCAGTACTTC	CASSGTGNYEQYF
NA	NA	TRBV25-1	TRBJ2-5	TGTGCCAGCAGTGCCGACAGCAAAGAGACCCAGTACTTC	CASSADSKETQYF
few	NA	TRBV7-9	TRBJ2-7	TGTGCCAGCACTGGGAAGACGTCCGGGGACGAGCAGTACTTC	CASTGKTSGDEQYF
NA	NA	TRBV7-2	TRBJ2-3	TGTGCCAGCAGCTTAGCATCCCCGGGGACTCACCTGGGGGTCCGCACAGATACGCAGTATTTT	CASSLASPGTHLGVRTDTQYF
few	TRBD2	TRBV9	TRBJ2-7	TGTGCCAGCAGCGTAGGAAGTAGCGGGAACGAGCAGTACTTC	CASSVGSSGNEQYF
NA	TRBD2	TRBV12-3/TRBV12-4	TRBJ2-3	TGTGCCAGCTCGGGACTAGGCTACGGAGGGGTTTTAGATACGCAGTATTTT	CASSGLGYGGVLDTQYF
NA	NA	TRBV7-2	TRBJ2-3	TGTGCCAGCAGCCCCCTGGTTCCAGGAGTGGATACGCAGTATTTT	CASSPLVPGVDTQYF
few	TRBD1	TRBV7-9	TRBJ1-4	TGTGCCAGCAGCATCGGGACAGGGAGGCACAAACTGTTTTTT	CASSIGTGRHKLFF
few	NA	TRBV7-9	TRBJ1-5	TGTGCCAGCAGCCCAGGGCCGGGGAATCAGCCCCAGCATTTT	CASSPGPGNQPQHF
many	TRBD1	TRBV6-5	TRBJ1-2	TGTGCCAGCAGTTACTCGACTGGGGACAGCTATGGCTACACCTTC	CASSYSTGDSYGYTF
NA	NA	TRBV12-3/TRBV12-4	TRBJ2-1	TGTGCCAGCAGTCTGACTAGTGGCGAGCAGTTCTTC	CASSLTSGEQFF
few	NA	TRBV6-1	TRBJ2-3	TGTGCCAGCAGTAGAGACCCGGGAAGCACAGATACGCAGTATTTT	CASSRDPGSTDTQYF
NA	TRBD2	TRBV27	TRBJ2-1	TGTGCCAGCACCCGGGGGGTCAATGAGCAGTTCTTC	CASTRGVNEQFF
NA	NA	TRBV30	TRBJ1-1	TGTGCCTGGGGCAGGGCTATGAACACTGAAGCTTTCTTT	CAWGRAMNTEAFF
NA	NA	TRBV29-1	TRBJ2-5	TGCAGCGTTGGTCCAACGTATGATACCCAAGAGACCCAGTACTTC	CSVGPTYDTQETQYF
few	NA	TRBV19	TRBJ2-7	TGTGCCAGTAGTTCGCGGGGACAGTCACCCTACGAGCAGTACTTC	CASSSRGQSPYEQYF
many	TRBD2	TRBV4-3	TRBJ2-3	TGCGCCAGCAGCCAAAGACTAGCGAGTTATCAGAGTCGGGCAGATACGCAGTATTTT	CASSQRLASYQSRADTQYF
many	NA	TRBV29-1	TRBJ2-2	TGCAGCGTTGAGAGGCAGGGATACACCGGGGAGCTGTTTTTT	CSVERQGYTGELFF
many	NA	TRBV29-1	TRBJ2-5	TGCAGCGTTGACCCCGAGAGACAAGAGACCCAGTACTTC	CSVDPERQETQYF
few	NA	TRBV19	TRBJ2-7	TGTGCCAGTAGTAAGCAGGGGCACTCCTACGAGCAGTACTTC	CASSKQGHSYEQYF
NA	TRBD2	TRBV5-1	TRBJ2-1	TGCGCCAGCAGCCGTAGCGGGAGTATAAGGAATGAGCAGTTCTTC	CASSRSGSIRNEQFF
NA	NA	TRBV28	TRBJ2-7	TGTGCCAGCAGTTTTCTCCTGACAGGCGGATCAATCGAGCAGTACTTC	CASSFLLTGGSIEQYF
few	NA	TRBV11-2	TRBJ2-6	TGTGCCAGCAGCCCTCCGGGGTCCTCTGGGGCCAACGTCCTGACTTTC	CASSPPGSSGANVLTF
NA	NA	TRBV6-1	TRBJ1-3	TGTGCCAGCACAGAGAGCTCTGGAAACACCATATATTTT	CASTESSGNTIYF
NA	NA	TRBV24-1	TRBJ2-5	TGTGCCACCAGTGATACCAGGGTCTTGGAGACCCAGTACTTC	CATSDTRVLETQYF
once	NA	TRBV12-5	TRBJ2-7	TGTGCTAGTGGTTTGGGACAGTCCTACGAGCAGTACTTC	CASGLGQSYEQYF
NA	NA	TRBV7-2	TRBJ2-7	TGTGCCAGCAGCTTAAGCTCGGTGGGGTTCGAGCAGTACTTC	CASSLSSVGFEQYF
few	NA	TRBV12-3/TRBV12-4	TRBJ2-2	TGTGCCAGCAGCCCCCGAGGGGGACCACCAACCGGGGAGCTGTTTTTT	CASSPRGGPPTGELFF
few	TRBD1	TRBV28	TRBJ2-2	TGTGCCAGCAGTTCTCTCATGCGGGACAGGGGATCCGGGGAGCTGTTTTTT	CASSSLMRDRGSGELFF